The 30 T cell receptor beta chains listed next were all sequenced from one sample in a study of CXCR3 chemokines and chemotherapy response in bladder cancer. TCRdb recomputed calls from the PCR reads with MiXCR, one row per CDR3 protein. This table holds over 2,500 distinct CDR3 sequences, around 10% found once. The sample was taken from a patient whose treatment included neoadjuvant chemotherapy. The receptors come from a human donor with bladder cancer that responded to neoadjuvant chemotherapy.

At least ten counts were recorded for this clonotype. V usage is TRBV7-9 and J usage is TRBJ1-5; unclear D gene. Per germline, CDR1 SEHNR and CDR2 FQNEAQ (reference sequence). Trimming took off 5 bases at V and 1 base at J, with 6 bases between the two ends. The length of the CDR3 is 13 residues. CDR3 sequence (DNA): TGTGCCAGCAGCGTTGGCAGCAATCAGCCCCAGCATTTT. As protein: CASSVGSNQPQHF.

In its sample, this clonotype ranks as medium-sized. The rearrangement links TRBV10-3 to TRBJ2-1; 11 nucleotides line up with TRBD2. J was trimmed by 12 bases and V by 2 bases; bases with no gene match: 9. The CDR3 length is 15 residues. Germline V lookup: CDR1 ENHRY, CDR2 SYGVKD. The CDR3 nucleotides read TGTGCCATCAGTGAGAGGGTAGCGGGGGGGCTATGGCAGTTCTTC. Amino acid sequence: CAISERVAGGLWQFF.

Comments on this clonotype: A far larger clone is off by one base, so a read error is likely. The gene calls are TRBV7-2 and TRBJ2-3; 12 bases are shared with TRBD2. The CDR3 is 16 amino acids. Germline CDR1 is SGHTA and CDR2 is FQGNSA. V was clipped by 1 base and J by 4 bases; unmatched bases: 3. CDR3 DNA sequence: TGTGCCAGCAGCTTAGGGACTAGCGGGGCGGCAGATACGCAGTATTTT. Protein sequence: CASSLGTSGAADTQYF.

This clonotype was found many times. This chain joins TRBV27 and TRBJ2-3; weak D call: TRBD2 (6 bases). V dropped 5 bases and J dropped 0 bases, with 12 bases sitting between them. The germline V gene has CDR1 MNHEY and CDR2 SMNVEV (reference sequence). This CDR3 has 15 amino acids. The CDR3 coding sequence is TGTGCCAGCAGTGCGGGAAAGACTAGCACAGATACGCAGTATTTT. This translates into CASSAGKTSTDTQYF.

The chain is built from TRBV10-3 and TRBJ2-5; possibly TRBD2 for D (5 bases). The CDR3 extends over 15 amino acids. Looked up from germline, CDR1 is ENHRY and CDR2 is SYGVKD. The germline V and J ends were trimmed by 0 bases and 7 bases, with 15 bases remaining between them. Written as DNA, the CDR3 is TGTGCCATCAGTGAGTCGGGAGCGTTGCATGCGACCCAGTACTTC. Amino acid sequence: CAISESGALHATQYF.

This clonotype showed up just a few times. This chain links TRBV5-4 with TRBJ2-2, with 8 bases aligning to TRBD1. Germline assignment: CDR1 SGHNT and CDR2 YYREEE (reference sequence). The CDR3 is made up of 14 amino acids. Trimming took 4 bases from V and 5 from J; bases not matched to a gene: 4. The CDR3 DNA reads as TGTGCCAGCAGCCCCAACAGGGGGACCGGGGAGCTGTTTTTT. Translated, it gives CASSPNRGTGELFF.

At least ten counts were recorded for this clonotype. The chain uses TRBV28 and TRBJ2-2; D not certain. This CDR3 spans 13 amino acids. V lost 7 bases and J lost 1, with 7 bases in between. The germline CDR1 and CDR2 sequences are MDHEN and SYDVKM. The DNA for the CDR3 is TGTGCCAGCACCGTAGTGAACACCGGGGAGCTGTTTTTT. This gives the protein CASTVVNTGELFF. Full variable domain (remainder filled in from reference TRBV28 and TRBJ2-2): DVKVTQSSRYLVKRTGEKVFLECVQDMDHENMFWYRQDPGLGLRLIYFSYDVKMKEKGDIPEGYSVSREKKERFSLILESASTNQTSMYLCASTVVNTGELFFGEGSRLTVL.

This clonotype was counted ten times or more. The chain links TRBV10-3 to TRBJ2-2, with 10 bases aligning to TRBD2. Germline V gives CDR1 ENHRY, CDR2 SYGVKD. Trimming at V came to 2 bases and at J to 1 base, leaving 7 bases not matched to a gene. This CDR3 has 18 residues. Written as DNA, the CDR3 is TGTGCCATCAGTGAGAAACCCAGGACTAGCGGGAACACCGGGGAGCTGTTTTTT. Translating it yields CAISEKPRTSGNTGELFF.

This clonotype qualifies as medium-sized. The genes are TRBV29-1 and TRBJ1-2, with D possibly TRBD1 on 5 matching bases. The CDR3 has 12 amino acids. The V gene's germline CDR1 is SQVTM and CDR2 ANQGSEA. The germline V and J ends were trimmed by 4 bases and 4 bases, with 10 bases remaining between them. CDR3 amino acids: CSVGGQTYGYTF. The CDR3 DNA follows: TGCAGCGTTGGGGGCCAGACCTATGGCTACACCTTC.

By sample fraction, this clonotype is large. This sequence joins TRBV6-2 or TRBV6-3 and TRBJ2-7; D perhaps matches TRBD2 (6 bases). V was clipped by 4 bases and J by 4 bases, with 14 bases between them. The CDR3 contains 14 residues. CDR1 is MNHEY and CDR2 is SVGEGT in the germline V gene. The CDR3 is CASSWGGIVYEQYF. CDR3 coding DNA: TGTGCCAGCAGTTGGGGCGGGATCGTTTACGAGCAGTACTTC.

This clonotype is medium-sized by share. The CDR3 DNA reads TGTGCCAGCAGTCTAGGGACTACTAGCACAGATACGCAGTATTTT. Its protein product is CASSLGTTSTDTQYF. The chain combines TRBV28 with TRBJ2-3, with 7 bases fitting TRBD2. The germline V gene has CDR1 MDHEN and CDR2 SYDVKM. This CDR3 has 15 residues. V dropped 5 bases and J dropped 0; count of bases not matched to a gene: 5.

Sample share makes this clonotype medium-sized. The genes are TRBV19 and TRBJ2-5; unclear D gene. Trimming shortened V by 6 bases and J by 7 bases, and 15 bases separated the two germline ends. The CDR3 sequence is 13 residues long. The germline V gene encodes CDR1 LNHDA and CDR2 SQIVND (reference sequence). The CDR3 DNA is TGTGCCAGTAGCTCGGCCCTACTGGGGACCCAGTACTTC. It codes for CASSSALLGTQYF.

This clonotype has a count of ten or more. The chain combines TRBV19 with TRBJ2-1; a possible D gene is TRBD1 (5 bases). Trimming took off 1 base at V and 4 bases at J, with 11 bases between the two ends. CDR3 size: 15 residues. CDR1 is LNHDA and CDR2 is SQIVND in the germline V gene (reference sequence). CDR3 loop: CASSIGQTTYNEQFF. CDR3 DNA: TGTGCCAGTAGTATAGGACAGACGACATACAATGAGCAGTTCTTC.

This chain links TRBV2 with TRBJ2-6; D might be TRBD2 (6 bases). The CDR3 has 15 amino acids. V shed 9 bases and J shed 6 bases, with 18 bases lying between them. The germline CDR1 and CDR2 sequences are SNHLY and FYNNEI. In nucleotides, the CDR3 is TGTGCCAGTGGAACGGAGGGCCCACAGGCCAACGTCCTGACTTTC. Its translation is CASGTEGPQANVLTF.

This clonotype has ten or more counts. This chain uses TRBV7-2 with TRBJ2-7, with D unresolved. In germline, CDR1 is SGHTA, CDR2 FQGNSA. The CDR3 length is 12 residues. The V and J ends lost 1 base and 4 bases respectively, with 5 bases between them. In nucleotides, the CDR3 is TGTGCCAGCAGCTTAGTGGGGTACGAGCAGTACTTC. Its protein is CASSLVGYEQYF.

This clonotype was picked up one time. A much larger clone differs from this one at a single base, so this may be a read error. V and J are TRBV5-6 and TRBJ1-4; TRBD1 might be the D (5 bases). Germline CDR1 SGHDT, CDR2 YYEEEE. This CDR3 region has 15 residues. The CDR3 DNA follows: TGTGCCAGCAGTCTGATGAGGGGTCGTCATGAAAAACCGTTTTTT. Its protein is CASSLMRGRHEKPFF.

This clonotype has only a few counts. CDR3 amino acids: CASSGGGFYQPQHF. The CDR3 nucleotides read TGTGCCAGCAGTGGGGGGGGTTTCTATCAGCCCCAGCATTTT. The V and J genes are TRBV28 and TRBJ1-5, with a weak D call TRBD1 (5 bases). Germline V lookup: CDR1 MDHEN, CDR2 SYDVKM. V lost 5 bases and J 5 bases, leaving 13 bases between the germline ends. The CDR3 is 14 amino acids.

This clonotype was recorded at least ten times. V is TRBV24-1 and J is TRBJ2-1, with a tentative D call TRBD1 (5 bases). Trimming took 1 base from V and 1 from J, leaving 10 bases between them. The germline V gene has CDR1 KGHDR and CDR2 SFDVKD. The CDR3 is 16 amino acids. The CDR3 DNA reads TGTGCCACCAGTGATTTTCAGGGAATGTCCTACAATGAGCAGTTCTTC. Amino acid sequence: CATSDFQGMSYNEQFF.

This clonotype was seen many times. The chain links TRBV30 to TRBJ1-4; 8 bases fit TRBD1. Trimming cost V 1 base and J 4 bases; bases outside gene matches: 5. Germline CDR1 GTSNPN, CDR2 SVGIG (reference sequence). The length of the CDR3 is 15 residues. Here the CDR3 DNA reads TGTGCCTGGAGTGGGGGACAGGTACTTAATGAAAAACTGTTTTTT. This gives the protein CAWSGGQVLNEKLFF. Supplemented by reference TRBV30 and TRBJ1-4, the full variable domain reads SQTIHQWPATLVQPVGSPLSLECTVEGTSNPNLYWYRQAAGRGLQLLFYSVGIGQISSEVPQNLSASRPQDRQFILSSKKLLLSDSGFYLCAWSGGQVLNEKLFFGSGTQLSVL.

Comment on this clonotype: This likely stems from a read error, as it lies one base from a far larger clone. This chain links TRBV7-9 with TRBJ1-1; D may be TRBD1 (5 bases). The CDR3 spans 17 residues. Germline CDR1 and CDR2: SEHNR and FQNEAQ (reference sequence). V lost 4 bases, J lost 1 base, and 19 bases lay in between. The chain's CDR3 is CASSYSQGILTNTEAFF. The CDR3 DNA sequence: TGTGCCAGCAGCTATAGCCAGGGCATCCTTACGAACACTGAAGCTTTCTTT.

In this sample, this clonotype is medium-sized. The J gene is TRBJ2-3, the V gene TRBV7-9, with 14 nucleotides matching TRBD2. CDR3 size: 18 residues. The V and J ends lost 5 bases and 0 bases, in that order; junction bases with no gene match: 7. The germline V gene encodes CDR1 SEHNR and CDR2 FQNEAQ (reference sequence). The CDR3: CASSTRLAGGTSTDTQYF. CDR3 bases: TGTGCCAGCAGCACCCGACTAGCGGGGGGGACTAGCACAGATACGCAGTATTTT.

This clonotype has a count of ten or more. The chain combines TRBV6-2 or TRBV6-3 with TRBJ2-2, with 9 bases matching TRBD2. The CDR3 is 16 residues long. Germline-derived CDR1 and CDR2 are MNHEY and SVGEGT. The ends lost 4 bases at V and 1 base at J; junction bases unmatched: 4. The DNA for the CDR3 is TGTGCCAGCAGTTTACGTAGCGGGGGGAACACCGGGGAGCTGTTTTTT. It codes for CASSLRSGGNTGELFF.

On this clonotype: Since a far larger clone is one base different, this is likely a read error. This chain links TRBV6-2 or TRBV6-3 with TRBJ2-1; D gene ambiguous. The V and J ends lost 7 bases and 13 bases respectively, with 17 bases between them. CDR1 MNHEY and CDR2 SVGEGT come from the germline V gene. The CDR3 sequence is 12 residues long. CDR3 amino acids: CASNERAETQFF. The DNA for the CDR3 is TGTGCCAGCAATGAGCGCGCCGAGACCCAGTTCTTC.

In its sample, this clonotype is medium-sized. This chain connects TRBV7-2 to TRBJ2-3, with TRBD1 matching 7 bases. Germline-derived CDR1 and CDR2 are SGHTA and FQGNSA. The V segment lost 5 bases and the J segment 6 bases; nucleotides outside the gene matches: 11. This CDR3 region has 15 residues. CDR3 nucleotides: TGTGCCAGCAGCCTTCTTACTCGACAGGGCGATACGCAGTATTTT. It translates to CASSLLTRQGDTQYF.

In its sample, this clonotype was seen many times. V gene TRBV24-1 combines with J gene TRBJ2-1, with TRBD1 matching over 9 bases. CDR1 and CDR2 (germline): KGHDR, SFDVKD. This CDR3 comprises 16 residues. Trimming took 0 bases from V and 8 from J; bases not matched to a gene: 7. CDR3 in DNA: TGTGCCACCAGTGATTTGCCCCGGGACAGGGATCATGAGCAGTTCTTC. It encodes CATSDLPRDRDHEQFF.

This clonotype is labeled as medium-sized (0.01 to 0.1%). This chain uses TRBV27 with TRBJ2-5; TRBD2 is a possible D gene (6 bases). This CDR3 is built from 14 residues. Germline V gene sequence: CDR1 MNHEY, CDR2 SMNVEV (reference sequence). V lost 5 bases, J lost 5 bases, and 15 bases lay in between. The CDR3 is CASSPGTGGETQYF. As DNA, the CDR3 is TGTGCCAGCAGTCCCGGGACTGGTGGGGAGACCCAGTACTTC.

This clonotype has just a few counts. The chain has TRBV20-1 and TRBJ2-5, with TRBD1 as a possible D gene (5 bases). CDR1 and CDR2 (germline): DFQATT, SNEGSKA (reference sequence). This CDR3 has 14 residues. V gave up 5 bases and J gave up 2 bases, with 15 bases separating them. This CDR3 is CSASLGDRQETQYF. In DNA, the CDR3 is TGCAGTGCTTCCTTAGGTGACAGACAAGAGACCCAGTACTTC.

Many counts were recorded for this clonotype. The chain is built from TRBV27 and TRBJ1-6; D is undetermined. Trimming removed 6 bases at V and 0 bases at J, with 9 bases between. Germline values: CDR1 MNHEY, CDR2 SMNVEV (reference sequence). The CDR3 consists of 15 residues. CDR3 DNA: TGTGCCAGCAGGGCCGGGAGCTCCTATAATTCACCCCTCCACTTT. Protein sequence: CASRAGSSYNSPLHF.

This clonotype occurred a few times. This chain links TRBV7-2 with TRBJ1-5; TRBD1 is a possible D gene (6 bases). Germline V lookup: CDR1 SGHTA, CDR2 FQGNSA. This CDR3 has 17 amino acids. With 5 bases removed from V and 7 bases from J, the gap between germline ends came to 24 bases. In DNA, the CDR3 is TGTGCCAGCAGCCCGAGGGGGGCAGGGGAGGGTCGGCAGCCCCAGCATTTT. Protein: CASSPRGAGEGRQPQHF.

This clonotype is deemed medium-sized. The chain has TRBV29-1 and TRBJ2-1; no definite D call. V was trimmed by 6 bases and J by 4 bases, leaving 7 bases between them. CDR1 is SQVTM, CDR2 ANQGSEA, per germline. CDR3 size: 11 residues. The CDR3 nucleotides are TGCAGCGTCGCCACATACAATGAGCAGTTCTTC. This encodes CSVATYNEQFF.